The entry that follows covers one TCR beta chain sequence. Its antigen is undetermined. This sample is drawn from a study of breast tumors, draining lymph nodes, adjacent tissues. Study-wide results and limits: Tumor TCR diversity was below lymph nodes but above nontumor tissue. Data only fit, rather than demonstrated, lymph node origin of most tumor T cells. Most tumor T cells seemingly derive from lymph node, then expand in tumor. Luminal-like breast cancer showed significantly higher tumor–nontumor repertoire similarity than basal-like.

MiXCR was run by TCRdb on the multiplex PCR reads, yielding one entry per CDR3 protein. The sample has 60,000 to 70,000 distinct CDR3 sequences; 45% to 60% are singletons. Germline values: CDR1 LNHDA, CDR2 SQIVND (reference sequence). CDR3 length equals 14 residues. The V and J ends lost 10 bases and 7 bases, in that order; junction bases with no gene match: 8. Sequenced: breast tumor tissue. V and J are TRBV19 and TRBJ1-6, with TRBD1 matching 9 bases. The source of this sequence is a female donor with breast cancer. Some clones in this sample may be carry-over from other donors' samples. CDR3 coding DNA: TGTGCCACCCAAGGACAGGGGCGGAATTCACCCCTCCACTTT. Residues: CATQGQGRNSPLHF.